The 5 T cell receptor beta chains below all came from one sample that was sequenced in a study of CD8 T cells in ankylosing spondylitis. Notes on the study in general: Blood of patients with ankylosing spondylitis appeared to be characterized by a TCR beta motif of several highly homologous variants.

TCRdb processed the 5' RACE reads anew with MiXCR; each CDR3 protein has one entry. The data show about 460,000 distinct CDR3 sequences, with over 4% seen just once and around 3.4% held by the top ten. Their antigens are not known. Sequences were obtained from blood, either unsorted or a sorted T cell fraction (not recorded which). The source of these receptors is a male donor with ankylosing spondylitis.

This clonotype has ten or more counts. The chain recombines TRBV6-5 with TRBJ2-4; D call uncertain. V lost 0 bases and J lost 6, with 9 bases in between. The CDR3 has 14 residues. Per germline, CDR1 MNHEY and CDR2 SVGAGI. The CDR3 loop is CASSYSFGGNIQYF. The CDR3 DNA reads as TGTGCCAGCAGTTACTCTTTCGGTGGAAACATTCAGTACTTC.

This clonotype was recorded at least ten times. J is TRBJ2-5 and V is TRBV4-2; 14 bases fit TRBD2. This CDR3 is 16 amino acids long. The germline CDR1 and CDR2 sequences are LGHNA and YNFKEQ. V shed 4 bases, J shed 5 bases, and the junction held 6 bases outside the gene matches. Written as DNA, the CDR3 is TGTGCCAGCAGCCCCAGGGGACTAGCGGGAGATGAGACCCAGTACTTC. Protein: CASSPRGLAGDETQYF.

The chain couples TRBV5-1 to TRBJ1-1; 7 bases are a match to TRBD1. The CDR3 totals 13 residues. Trimming at V came to 2 bases and at J to 7 bases, leaving 5 bases not matched to a gene. Germline values: CDR1 SGHRS, CDR2 YFSETQ. As DNA, the CDR3 is TGCGCCAGCAGCTTCTCCGGACAGGATGAAGCTTTCTTT. Its protein product is CASSFSGQDEAFF.

This clonotype has a count of ten or more. The V call is TRBV12-5, the J call TRBJ2-5; D is uncertain. V dropped 4 bases and J dropped 2 bases, with 8 bases sitting between them. This CDR3 region has 13 residues. CDR1 and CDR2 (germline): LGHNT, FRNRAP. The CDR3 sequence: CASGWSPQETQYF. The CDR3 bases are TGTGCTAGTGGTTGGAGCCCTCAAGAGACCCAGTACTTC.

This clonotype has ten or more counts. V gene TRBV5-1 combines with J gene TRBJ1-1; a weak D match, TRBD1 (6 bases). Trimming left V 0 bases short and J 3 bases short, with 12 bases between. The CDR3 has 15 residues. Germline V gene lookup returns CDR1 SGHRS and CDR2 YFSETQ. CDR3: CASSLEGTRYTEAFF. The CDR3 DNA is TGCGCCAGCAGCTTGGAGGGGACAAGATACACTGAAGCTTTCTTT. Looking up the rest from reference TRBV5-1 and TRBJ1-1 gives the full variable domain: KAGVTQTPRYLIKTRGQQVTLSCSPISGHRSVSWYQQTPGQGLQFLFEYFSETQRNKGNFPGRFSGRQFSNSRSEMNVSTLELGDSALYLCASSLEGTRYTEAFFGQGTRLTVV.